This passage covers 14 T cell receptor beta chains from one sample sequenced in a study of T cells in localized non-small cell lung cancer. Profiled with immunoSEQ multiplex PCR; TCRdb holds only in-frame clones, not every one. The profile shows around 90,000 clones, around three quarters of them singletons. This sample comprised PBMCs, obtained before any cancer treatment. The receptors shown here come from a man aged 40 to 70 with stage II squamous cell lung carcinoma.

This rearrangement joins TRBV15 to TRBJ1-2; no firm D call. The ends were cut back, 0 bases at V and 4 bases at J, with 9 bases in the middle. CDR1 and CDR2 (germline): LNHNV, YYDKDF (reference sequence). There are 14 residues in the CDR3. CDR3 in amino acids: CATSRDRQLYGYTF. The DNA for the CDR3 is TGTGCCACCAGCAGAGATCGCCAGCTCTATGGCTACACCTTC. Full variable domain (remainder filled in from reference TRBV15 and TRBJ1-2): DAMVIQNPRYQVTQFGKPVTLSCSQTLNHNVMYWYQQKSSQAPKLLFHYYDKDFNNEADTPDNFQSRRPNTSFCFLDIRSPGLGDTAMYLCATSRDRQLYGYTFGSGTRLTVV.

This clone appeared a single time. V usage is TRBV11-1 and J usage is TRBJ1-5, with D possibly TRBD1 on 5 matching bases. Germline-derived CDR1 and CDR2 are SGHAT and FQDESV (reference sequence). This CDR3 region has 13 residues. Trimming took off 3 bases at V and 6 bases at J, with 9 bases between the two ends. Written as DNA, the CDR3 is TGTGCCAGCAGCTTGGAGGGGACTCAGCCCCAGCATTTT. Its translation: CASSLEGTQPQHF. The full variable domain, with the rest looked up from reference TRBV11-1 and TRBJ1-5, is EAEVAQSPRYKITEKSQAVAFWCDPISGHATLYWYRQILGQGPELLVQFQDESVVDDSQLPKDRFSAERLKGVDSTLKIQPAELGDSAMYLCASSLEGTQPQHFGDGTRLSIL.

This clone was counted once. This sequence joins TRBV7-9 and TRBJ2-5; 7 bases are a match to TRBD2. CDR1 is SEHNR and CDR2 is FQNEAQ in the germline V gene (reference sequence). With 1 base clipped from V and 5 bases from J, the junction kept 4 bases outside the gene matches. There are 14 residues in the CDR3. DNA for the CDR3: TGTGCCAGCAGCTTAGACTGGGGAGGGGAGACCCAGTACTTC. Translating gives CASSLDWGGETQYF.

This chain connects TRBV28 to TRBJ1-3; D gene uncertain. Trimming shortened V by 6 bases and J by 1 base, and 16 bases separated the two germline ends. The CDR3 spans 16 residues. Germline V gives CDR1 MDHEN, CDR2 SYDVKM. The CDR3 sequence: CASSLPIAVSGNTIYF. The CDR3 DNA reads TGTGCCAGCAGCCTACCCATCGCGGTTTCTGGAAACACCATATATTTT.

The chain uses TRBV27 and TRBJ1-1, with a possible D match to TRBD1 (5 bases). V shed 3 bases and J shed 4 bases, with 18 bases lying between them. CDR3 length: 16 amino acids. Germline V gene lookup returns CDR1 MNHEY and CDR2 SMNVEV (reference sequence). For the CDR3, the DNA is TGTGCCAGCAGTTTGATAGGCGGGGCGGCGATCACTGAAGCTTTCTTT. This encodes CASSLIGGAAITEAFF.

The V and J genes are TRBV4-3 and TRBJ1-2; D gene ambiguous. Looked up from germline, CDR1 is LGHNA and CDR2 is YSLEER. This CDR3 has 16 residues. The ends were cut back, 0 bases at V and 0 bases at J, with 11 bases in the middle. CDR3 sequence: CASSQDLGISNYGYTF. As DNA, the CDR3 is TGCGCCAGCAGCCAAGATCTGGGAATTTCTAACTATGGCTACACCTTC.

The chain employs TRBV27 and TRBJ2-7; D not resolved. CDR3 size: 12 residues. V shed 8 bases and J shed 0 bases, with 8 bases lying between them. Germline CDR1 MNHEY, CDR2 SMNVEV (reference sequence). The CDR3: CASGMSSYEQYF. Here the CDR3 DNA reads TGTGCCAGCGGTATGAGCTCCTACGAGCAGTACTTC.

There are many counts of this clone. Other DNA sequences in the sample encode the same CDR3. The rearrangement links TRBV5-1 to TRBJ2-7; D may match TRBD1 or TRBD2 (5 bases each). CDR3 length: 14 residues. V lost 4 bases, J lost 1 base, and 12 bases lay in between. Germline assignment: CDR1 SGHRS and CDR2 YFSETQ. The chain's CDR3 is CASSRGDSSYEQYF. The DNA for the CDR3 is TGCGCCAGCAGCCGGGGCGACAGTTCCTACGAGCAGTACTTC. Full variable domain (rest looked up from reference TRBV5-1 and TRBJ2-7): KAGVTQTPRYLIKTRGQQVTLSCSPISGHRSVSWYQQTPGQGLQFLFEYFSETQRNKGNFPGRFSGRQFSNSRSEMNVSTLELGDSALYLCASSRGDSSYEQYFGPGTRLTVT.

This chain uses TRBV30 with TRBJ1-1; the match to TRBD1 covers 11 bases. The trim removed 2 bases at V and 5 bases at J, leaving 7 bases unmatched. Per the germline V gene, CDR1 is GTSNPN and CDR2 is SVGIG (reference sequence). The CDR3 runs to 15 residues. CDR3 residues: CAWSLRGTGGTEAFF. The DNA of the CDR3 is TGTGCCTGGAGTCTCCGGGGGACAGGGGGTACTGAAGCTTTCTTT.

This clone came up many times. V gene TRBV6-1 combines with J gene TRBJ1-2; tentative D call: TRBD1 (6 bases). The CDR3 sequence is 17 residues long. Per germline, CDR1 MNHNS and CDR2 SASEGT. Between the trimmed V and J ends, which lost 4 bases and 8 bases, there was a span of 26 bases. The CDR3 here is CASSARGGGREKGGYTF. Written as DNA, the CDR3 is TGTGCCAGCAGTGCAAGGGGGGGAGGCAGGGAAAAAGGAGGCTACACCTTC.

The chain combines TRBV19 with TRBJ2-1, with a tentative D call TRBD2 (6 bases). The germline V and J ends were trimmed by 7 bases and 8 bases, with 15 bases remaining between them. Germline V gene sequence: CDR1 LNHDA, CDR2 SQIVND (reference sequence). CDR3 length: 13 amino acids. The CDR3 coding sequence is TGTGCCAGTACCCCGACGGGGGTTGATGAGCAGTTCTTC. The encoded protein is CASTPTGVDEQFF.

The rearrangement joins TRBV11-1 to TRBJ1-1; 10 bases align to TRBD1. The germline V gene encodes CDR1 SGHAT and CDR2 FQDESV (reference sequence). This CDR3 spans 15 amino acids. After removal of 2 bases from V and 10 bases from J, the junction contained 10 bases not matched to a gene. CDR3 nucleotide sequence: TGTGCCAGCAGCTTAAGCTTCCGGACAGGGGGTTTAGCTTTCTTT. It codes for CASSLSFRTGGLAFF.

The gene calls are TRBV21-1 and TRBJ2-3. TRBV21-1 constitutes a pseudogene. The CDR3 has 13 residues. This CDR3 is CASSKALHITQYF. CDR3 nucleotides: TGTGCCAGCAGCAAAGCGCTACATATAACGCAGTATTTT.

This rearrangement joins TRBV27 to TRBJ2-1; TRBD2 matches 10 bases. V was clipped by 2 bases and J by 7 bases; unmatched bases: 5. The CDR3 is 15 residues long. Germline V gene sequence: CDR1 MNHEY, CDR2 SMNVEV (reference sequence). The DNA for the CDR3 is TGTGCCAGCAGTTTACCGGGACTAGCGAGAAATGAGCAGTTCTTC. It codes for CASSLPGLARNEQFF.